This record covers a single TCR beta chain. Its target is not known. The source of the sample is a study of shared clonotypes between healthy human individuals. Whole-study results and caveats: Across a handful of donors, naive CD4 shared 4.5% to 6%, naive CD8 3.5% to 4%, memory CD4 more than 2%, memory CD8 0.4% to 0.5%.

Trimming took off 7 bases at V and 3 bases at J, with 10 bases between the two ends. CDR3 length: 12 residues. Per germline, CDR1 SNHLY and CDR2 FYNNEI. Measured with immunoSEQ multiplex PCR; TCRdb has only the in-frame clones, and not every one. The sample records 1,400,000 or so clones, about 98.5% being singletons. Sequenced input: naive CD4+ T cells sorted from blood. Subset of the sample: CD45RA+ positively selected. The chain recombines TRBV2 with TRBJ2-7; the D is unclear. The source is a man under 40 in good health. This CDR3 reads CASTILVYEQYF. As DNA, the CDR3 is TGTGCCAGCACTATTTTAGTCTACGAGCAGTACTTC.